The clone carrying this T cell receptor beta chain was detected only a few times. What it recognizes is unknown. These data come from a study of T-cell reconstitution after alpha-beta-depleted transplantation in children. Points from the study as a whole: T-cell counts and diversity at one year following transplant were attributed mainly to newly produced T cells. About two months after transplant, alpha-beta T cells reportedly came from several hundred expanded graft clones. Some patients owed their high day-60 TCRbeta diversity to surviving recipient T cells and thymic progenitors.

V shed 5 bases and J shed 0 bases, with 14 bases lying between them. Germline CDR1 is SGHTA and CDR2 is FQGTGA. The CDR3 is 16 amino acids. Researchers prepared the TCRbeta library using unique molecular identifiers, the study reports. MiXCR, run by TCRdb on the PCR reads, gives a single entry per CDR3 protein. The sample has approximately 520,000 distinct CDR3 sequences; 10% to 12% are singletons. This sequence joins TRBV7-3 and TRBJ2-1, with D perhaps matching TRBD2 (6 bases). Material: PBMCs, mostly from graft donor cells, obtained 180 days after TCRalphabeta/CD19-depleted stem cell transplant. The clonotype comes from a female patient younger than 10 who had a stem cell transplant for aplastic anemia, so the T cells may come from the graft donor. As DNA, the CDR3 is TGTGCCAGCAGCCCTTTTGGAGCGGGCTCCTACAATGAGCAGTTCTTC. It yields the protein CASSPFGAGSYNEQFF.